The T cell receptor beta chain under discussion was sequenced for a study of technical replicates of blood from a handful of donors. Sequenced by immunoSEQ multiplex PCR; TCRdb stores in-frame clones only, minus some. The repertoire includes 60,000 or so clones, approximately 97% of them detected once, and approximately 0.19% sits in the top ten. The TCR comes from a human donor in good health. Material: T cells isolated from PBMCs.

The CDR3 spells CASGYGYTF. The CDR3 DNA follows: TGTGCCTCCGGCTATGGCTACACCTTC. The chain employs TRBV27 and TRBJ1-2; D is unclear. Germline-derived CDR1 and CDR2 are MNHEY and SMNVEV (reference sequence). V shed 11 bases and J shed 4 bases, with 5 bases lying between them. The CDR3 has 9 residues.